The source of this T cell receptor beta chain is a study of blood T cell repertoires in COVID-19. Turning to the study itself: COVID-19 samples from acute and convalescent phases originated in the United States, Italy and Spain.

Germline lookup yields CDR1 SNHLY and CDR2 FYNNEI. CDR3 size: 15 residues. With V trimmed by 5 bases and J by 0 bases, 5 bases remained unmatched. Per the original data handling: Amplified reference gene primers provided the basis for estimating nucleated cell counts. Here immunoSEQ multiplex PCR was the method, and the copy in TCRdb shows in-frame clones only, minus some. V, J and clone size reflect that table, while D and trimming were determined from the DNA. This table has roughly 220,000 clones, about 85% appearing once. The receptor's source is a young man with active or convalescent COVID-19. The sequenced sample consisted of peripheral blood. The chain is built from TRBV2 and TRBJ2-3, with 7 bases that match TRBD1. The CDR3 loop is CASSLQGQSTDTQYF. CDR3 DNA: TGTGCCAGCAGTTTACAGGGGCAAAGCACAGATACGCAGTATTTT.